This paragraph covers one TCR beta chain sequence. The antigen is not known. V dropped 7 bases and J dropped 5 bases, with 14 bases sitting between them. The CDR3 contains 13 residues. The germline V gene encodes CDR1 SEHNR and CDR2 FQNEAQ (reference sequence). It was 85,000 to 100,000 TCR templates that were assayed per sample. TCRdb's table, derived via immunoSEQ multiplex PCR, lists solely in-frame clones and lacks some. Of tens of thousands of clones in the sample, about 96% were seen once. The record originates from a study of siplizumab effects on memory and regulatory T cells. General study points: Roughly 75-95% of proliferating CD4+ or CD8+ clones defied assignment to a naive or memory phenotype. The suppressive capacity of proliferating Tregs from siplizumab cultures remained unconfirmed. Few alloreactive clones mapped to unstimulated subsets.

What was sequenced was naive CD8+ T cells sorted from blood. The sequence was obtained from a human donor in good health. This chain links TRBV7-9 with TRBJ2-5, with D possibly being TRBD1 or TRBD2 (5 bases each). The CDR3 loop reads CASNMGVFETQYF. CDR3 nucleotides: TGTGCCAGCAATATGGGGGTCTTTGAGACCCAGTACTTC.